These 24 T cell receptor beta chains were all obtained from the same sample, sequenced in a study of T cell responses to AZD1222 COVID-19 vaccine. Sequencing used immunoSEQ multiplex PCR; TCRdb keeps in-frame clones, though not all of them. Among 100,000 to 150,000 clones listed, roughly nine tenths were seen once. The source was peripheral blood, collected on day 0 of AZD1222 vaccination. The source of these receptors is an adult in good health.

The gene calls are TRBV12-3 or TRBV12-4 and TRBJ1-5; maybe TRBD1 (5 bases). V lost 8 bases, J lost 7 bases, and 12 bases lay in between. CDR3 length: 12 residues. CDR3 nucleotide sequence: TGTGCCAGCTCGACCGGGGGACAGCCCCAGCATTTT. Its protein product is CASSTGGQPQHF.

The V gene is TRBV14, the J gene TRBJ1-1; no definite D call. Germline V gene lookup returns CDR1 SGHDN and CDR2 FVKESK. The CDR3 is 11 amino acids. The V end was cut by 5 bases, the J end by 1 base, with 2 bases between. The CDR3 here is CASSENTEAFF. The CDR3 DNA reads as TGTGCCAGCAGCGAGAACACTGAAGCTTTCTTT.

The chain employs TRBV2 and TRBJ1-1; D call uncertain. The V gene's germline CDR1 is SNHLY and CDR2 FYNNEI. This CDR3 spans 14 amino acids. The V end lost 6 bases, the J end lost 1 base, and 12 bases lay between the germline ends. Written as DNA, the CDR3 is TGTGCCAGCAGCCCACAGTTGCCGAACACTGAAGCTTTCTTT. It yields the protein CASSPQLPNTEAFF.

The rearrangement uses TRBV11-3 and TRBJ2-2, with TRBD2 identical over 8 bases. Losses at the gene ends were 3 bases for V and 4 bases for J; bases not matched to a gene: 4. Per the germline V gene, CDR1 is SGHNT and CDR2 is YENEEA. This CDR3 is 15 amino acids long. As DNA, the CDR3 is TGTGCCAGCAGCTTGGAAAGCGGGGGCACCGGGGAGCTGTTTTTT. Encoded protein: CASSLESGGTGELFF.

The rearrangement links TRBV4-2 to TRBJ1-2, with D perhaps matching TRBD1 (5 bases). The CDR3 is 14 amino acids. Germline loops: CDR1 LGHNA, CDR2 YNFKEQ. V lost 1 base to trimming and J lost 1 base, with 7 bases between them. CDR3 in DNA: TGTGCCAGCAGCCAAGGGGGCAGTAACTATGGCTACACCTTC. Residues: CASSQGGSNYGYTF.

The CDR3 nucleotides are TGTGCCAGCAGCTTCAGGGGGCGGACCGGGGAGCTGTTTTTT. It is translated as CASSFRGRTGELFF. V and J are TRBV7-2 and TRBJ2-2; TRBD1 agrees at 8 bases. This CDR3 is built from 14 residues. Germline loops: CDR1 SGHTA, CDR2 FQGNSA. The ends lost 3 bases at V and 5 bases at J; junction bases unmatched: 2.

This clone has only one observation. The chain combines TRBV7-9 with TRBJ1-2, with D maybe TRBD1 (5 bases). Germline V CDR1 and CDR2: SEHNR, FQNEAQ (reference sequence). The CDR3 loop spans 14 amino acids. With 8 bases removed from V and 0 bases from J, the gap between germline ends came to 13 bases. CDR3 DNA: TGTGCCAGCTCGCCACGGGGGACTAACTATGGCTACACCTTC. This encodes CASSPRGTNYGYTF.

V usage is TRBV5-1 and J usage is TRBJ2-7; D is possibly TRBD1 (6 bases). The germline V gene encodes CDR1 SGHRS and CDR2 YFSETQ. V lost 5 bases to trimming and J lost 2 bases, with 11 bases between them. This CDR3 spans 13 amino acids. The CDR3 reads CASSLDRPYEQYF. CDR3 nucleotides: TGCGCCAGCAGTTTAGACAGGCCCTACGAGCAGTACTTC.

The chain has TRBV18 and TRBJ2-5; D gene unclear. The germline CDR1 and CDR2 sequences are KGHSH and LQKENI. This CDR3 contains 12 residues. Trimming removed 3 bases at V and 4 bases at J, with 6 bases between. The CDR3 coding sequence is TGTGCCAGCTCACCCCAATCAGAGACCCAGTACTTC. It translates to CASSPQSETQYF.

The V and J genes are TRBV19 and TRBJ1-1, with a tentative D call TRBD1 (6 bases). Germline-derived CDR1 and CDR2 are LNHDA and SQIVND (reference sequence). Trimming shortened V by 4 bases and J by 3 bases, and 18 bases separated the two germline ends. The CDR3 has 16 residues. CDR3 amino acids: CASSKSPGGRDTEAFF. CDR3 nucleotides: TGTGCCAGTAGTAAGTCCCCCGGGGGGCGCGACACTGAAGCTTTCTTT.

This chain uses TRBV28 with TRBJ1-1, with D possibly matching TRBD1 (6 bases). Germline CDR1 is MDHEN and CDR2 is SYDVKM. V dropped 7 bases and J dropped 5 bases, with 20 bases sitting between them. CDR3 length equals 15 residues. This CDR3 reads CASTPRGRGWTEAFF. CDR3 DNA sequence: TGTGCCAGCACCCCTAGGGGCAGGGGTTGGACTGAAGCTTTCTTT.

This chain connects TRBV11-2 to TRBJ1-4; D gene ambiguous. Germline V gene lookup returns CDR1 SGHAT and CDR2 FQNNGV. V lost 3 bases and J 2 bases, leaving 4 bases between the germline ends. The length of the CDR3 is 13 residues. The CDR3 region is CASSFSTNEKLFF. CDR3 sequence (DNA): TGTGCCAGCAGCTTCTCCACTAATGAAAAACTGTTTTTT.

The chain combines TRBV2 with TRBJ2-1; no clear D gene. The CDR3 spans 10 residues. Germline lookup yields CDR1 SNHLY and CDR2 FYNNEI. Trimming cost V 8 bases and J 6 bases, with 5 bases left between them. CDR3 coding DNA: TGTGCCAGCGCTTTCAATGAGCAGTTCTTC. Its protein product is CASAFNEQFF.

This chain joins TRBV18 and TRBJ2-7; D is possibly TRBD2 (5 bases). This CDR3 is 15 amino acids long. The ends were cut back, 6 bases at V and 0 bases at J, with 15 bases in the middle. CDR1 is KGHSH, CDR2 LQKENI, per germline. The CDR3 nucleotides are TGTGCCAGCTCGGAGCAGAACGACTACTCCTACGAGCAGTACTTC. Translation gives CASSEQNDYSYEQYF.

The V and J genes are TRBV3-1 (or the pseudogene TRBV3-2) and TRBJ2-3; the D gene could be TRBD1 or TRBD2 (5 bases each). The CDR3 has 16 amino acids. V lost 3 bases to trimming and J lost 2 bases, with 15 bases between them. CDR1 LGHDT and CDR2 YNNKEL come from the germline V gene (reference sequence). CDR3 nucleotide sequence: TGTGCCAGCAGCCACGGGACGGGATGGTCCACAGATACGCAGTATTTT. Amino acid sequence: CASSHGTGWSTDTQYF.

This sequence joins TRBV19 and TRBJ2-3, with D unclear. The CDR3 is made up of 14 amino acids. From germline, CDR1 is LNHDA and CDR2 SQIVND (reference sequence). V was pared by 3 bases and J by 1 base, with 8 bases between. CDR3 sequence: CASSMDGRTDTQYF. DNA for the CDR3: TGTGCCAGTAGTATGGACGGCCGCACAGATACGCAGTATTTT. Full variable domain (outside the CDR3, taken from reference TRBV19 and TRBJ2-3): DGGITQSPKYLFRKEGQNVTLSCEQNLNHDAMYWYRQDPGQGLRLIYYSQIVNDFQKGDIAEGYSVSREKKESFPLTVTSAQKNPTAFYLCASSMDGRTDTQYFGPGTRLTVL.

This clone was seen a single time. The chain has TRBV7-7 and TRBJ2-1; the match to TRBD1 covers 7 bases. The CDR3 has 12 residues. From germline, CDR1 is SSHAT and CDR2 FNYEAQ (reference sequence). The trim removed 5 bases at V and 6 bases at J, leaving 1 base unmatched. This CDR3 is CASSPGGNEQFF. The DNA for the CDR3 is TGTGCCAGCAGCCCAGGGGGCAATGAGCAGTTCTTC.

J is TRBJ1-5 and V is TRBV29-1; 7 nucleotides agree with TRBD1. This CDR3 spans 13 amino acids. The V and J ends lost 3 bases and 3 bases, in that order; junction bases with no gene match: 2. The germline V gene has CDR1 SQVTM and CDR2 ANQGSEA. Here the CDR3 reads CSVDGQVNQPQHF. DNA for the CDR3: TGCAGCGTTGACGGACAGGTCAATCAGCCCCAGCATTTT.

With regard to this clone: Its ends do not fully match the called genes, so a read error is possible. V usage is TRBV28 and J usage is TRBJ2-2; no firm D call. The length of the CDR3 is 11 residues. Germline CDR1 is MDHEN and CDR2 is SYDVKM. The CDR3 DNA sequence: TGTGCCAGCGGGAACGCCGGGGAGCTGTTTTTT. This codes for CASGNAGELFF. Drawing the rest from reference TRBV28 and TRBJ2-2, the complete variable domain is DVKVTQSSRYLVKRTGEKVFLECVQDMDHENMFWYRQDPGLGLRLIYFSYDVKMKEKGDIPEGYSVSREKKERFSLILESASTNQTSMYLCASGNAGELFFGEGSRLTVL.

In DNA form, the CDR3 reads TGTGCCAGCAGTGACTTGAATAGTCAGGGCCATAGCTCCTACGAGCAGTACTTC. As protein: CASSDLNSQGHSSYEQYF. The chain employs TRBV2 and TRBJ2-7, with a weak D call TRBD1 (5 bases). V was cut by 3 bases and J by 0 bases, with 21 bases left in between. The CDR3 extends over 18 amino acids. Germline lookup yields CDR1 SNHLY and CDR2 FYNNEI.

The chain couples TRBV5-1 to TRBJ2-3; 14 nucleotides match TRBD2. CDR1 and CDR2 from the germline V gene are SGHRS and YFSETQ. This CDR3 comprises 18 residues. V lost 4 bases, J lost 3 bases, and 10 bases stayed unmatched. The DNA of the CDR3 is TGCGCCAGCAGCCCAAGAAGAGGACTAGCGGGGGGTACAGATACGCAGTATTTT. Amino acids: CASSPRRGLAGGTDTQYF.

The chain recombines TRBV4-2 with TRBJ2-7; 12 nucleotides align to TRBD1. Per germline, CDR1 LGHNA and CDR2 YNFKEQ. V was clipped by 2 bases and J by 6 bases; unmatched bases: 11. CDR3 size: 17 residues. The CDR3 is CASSQSGQGAWGAEQYF. CDR3 DNA: TGTGCCAGCAGCCAATCGGGACAGGGGGCGTGGGGTGCCGAGCAGTACTTC.

CDR3 protein: CASRQGNSPLHF. The CDR3 DNA is TGTGCCAGCAGACAGGGGAATTCACCCCTCCACTTT. The J gene is TRBJ1-6, the V gene TRBV3-1 (or the pseudogene TRBV3-2); 7 nucleotides align to TRBD1. The length of the CDR3 is 12 residues. V dropped 6 bases and J dropped 7; count of bases not matched to a gene: 0. CDR1 LGHDT and CDR2 YNNKEL come from the germline V gene (reference sequence).

J is TRBJ2-7 and V is TRBV7-3; 16 bases line up with TRBD2. Germline V gives CDR1 SGHTA, CDR2 FQGTGA. V dropped 5 bases and J dropped 4; count of bases not matched to a gene: 2. There are 15 residues in the CDR3. CDR3 residues: CASSMGLAGGYEQYF. The CDR3 DNA reads as TGTGCCAGCAGCATGGGACTAGCGGGAGGGTACGAGCAGTACTTC.